Presented here are 22 T cell receptor beta chains from one specimen sequenced in a study of T cells in Graves' hyperthyroidism and ophthalmopathy. TCR beta CDR3 regions were amplified from RNA transcripts. First-round RT-PCR with HTBI primers amplified the TCR CDR3 region. Each CDR3 protein is one row after TCRdb ran MiXCR on the multiplex PCR reads. The sample lists under 700,000 distinct CDR3 sequences, around 15% seen once, with 15% to 20% in the top ten. The sequencing input was blood. These receptors were taken from a young woman with Graves' hyperthyroidism.

This clonotype has a count of ten or more. This chain links TRBV20-1 with TRBJ2-1; 10 bases are a match to TRBD2. Trimming removed 1 base from V and 6 bases from J; junction bases left unmatched: 9. The V gene's germline CDR1 is DFQATT and CDR2 SNEGSKA (reference sequence). This CDR3 has 16 residues. Here the CDR3 reads CSARVRGLAIRNEQFF. CDR3 DNA sequence: TGCAGTGCTAGAGTCCGGGGACTAGCGATCCGCAATGAGCAGTTCTTC.

CDR3 loop: CASSTRQRGTNEKLFF. DNA for the CDR3: TGTGCCAGCAGTACTCGACAGCGGGGAACTAATGAAAAACTGTTTTTT. The V and J genes are TRBV27 and TRBJ1-4; perhaps TRBD1 as D (5 bases). The CDR3 loop spans 16 amino acids. The V gene's germline CDR1 is MNHEY and CDR2 SMNVEV (reference sequence). The V end was cut by 5 bases, the J end by 1 base, with 14 bases between.

As regards this clonotype: A read error is possible here, since a much larger clone lies one base away. The chain carries TRBV10-3 and TRBJ1-2; D is uncertain. The germline V gene has CDR1 ENHRY and CDR2 SYGVKD. The CDR3 consists of 15 residues. The CDR3 DNA is TGTGCCATCAGTGAGTCTGGAGGCCCGAGGTATGGCTACGCCTTC. It translates to CAISESGGPRYGYAF.

This clonotype appeared many times. This chain links TRBV12-3 or TRBV12-4 with TRBJ1-1, with 7 positions matching TRBD1. Unmatched junction bases numbered 13, after V lost 8 bases and J lost 7 bases. The CDR3 contains 14 residues. The chain's CDR3 is CASGETGIEGEAFF. As DNA, the CDR3 is TGTGCCAGCGGGGAGACAGGGATCGAGGGTGAAGCTTTCTTT.

This clonotype was found many times. The rearrangement links TRBV6-6 to TRBJ2-5; TRBD2 matches 7 bases. Germline V gene data show CDR1 as MNHNY and CDR2 as SVGAGI (reference sequence). Trimming took 2 bases from V and 5 from J; bases not matched to a gene: 14. The CDR3 is 17 residues long. The CDR3 reads CASSYGLAESIMETQYF. The CDR3 DNA reads TGTGCCAGCAGTTACGGGCTAGCGGAATCCATTATGGAGACCCAGTACTTC.

On this clonotype: Sequence at one end of the junction differs from germline and may be a read error. The chain couples TRBV6-1 to TRBJ2-1; tentative D call: TRBD2 (5 bases). The CDR3 length is 15 residues. CDR1 and CDR2 (germline): MNHNS, SASEGT. The CDR3 DNA reads TGTGTCAGCACTCCCCTCACTGGGAGTTTTGATGAGCAGTTCTTC. Protein sequence: CVSTPLTGSFDEQFF.

The sample holds many counts of this clonotype. The chain has TRBV30 and TRBJ2-5; no firm D call. This CDR3 contains 12 residues. CDR1 is GTSNPN, CDR2 SVGIG, per germline (reference sequence). The germline V and J ends were trimmed by 4 bases and 0 bases, with 6 bases remaining between them. The DNA of the CDR3 is TGTGCCTGGATCAGCAACCAAGAGACCCAGTACTTC. It yields the protein CAWISNQETQYF.

V gene TRBV29-1 combines with J gene TRBJ2-7, with 7 positions matching TRBD1. In germline, CDR1 is SQVTM, CDR2 ANQGSEA. V shed 7 bases, J shed 3 bases, and the junction held 3 bases outside the gene matches. The CDR3 runs 11 residues. DNA of the CDR3: TGCAGCGCCTGGGACAGCTACGAGCAGTACTTC. Amino acid sequence: CSAWDSYEQYF.

Only a few counts were recorded for this clonotype. The CDR3: CASSPSGNSNTGELFF. The DNA of the CDR3 is TGCGCCAGCAGCCCCTCCGGGAATTCGAACACCGGGGAGCTGTTTTTT. The chain joins TRBV5-1 to TRBJ2-2; TRBD2 is a possible D gene (5 bases). The V end was cut by 4 bases, the J end by 0 bases, with 13 bases between. This CDR3 spans 16 amino acids. The germline V gene encodes CDR1 SGHRS and CDR2 YFSETQ.

The chain is built from TRBV25-1 and TRBJ2-1, with 12 bases that match TRBD2. Looked up from germline, CDR1 is MGHDK and CDR2 is SYGVNS. Germline trimming cut 5 bases from V and 2 bases from J; bases unmatched to any gene: 7. This CDR3 spans 17 amino acids. CDR3 loop: CASSRLAGANTYNEQFF. DNA of the CDR3: TGTGCCAGCAGTCGACTAGCGGGGGCCAATACCTACAATGAGCAGTTCTTC.

This clonotype was seen at least ten times. The CDR3 nucleotides are TGCAGTGCGCGACTGGTCTACGAGCAGTACTTC. Amino acids: CSARLVYEQYF. The chain combines TRBV20-1 with TRBJ2-7; no definite D call. Germline V gene lookup returns CDR1 DFQATT and CDR2 SNEGSKA (reference sequence). This CDR3 is built from 11 residues. Trimming left V 6 bases short and J 3 bases short, with 9 bases between.

This clonotype was seen many times. The chain recombines TRBV5-5 with TRBJ1-6, with 7 bases aligning to TRBD1. V lost 1 base, J lost 10 bases, and 8 bases stayed unmatched. This CDR3 has 15 amino acids. The V gene's germline CDR1 is SGHKS and CDR2 YYEKEE (reference sequence). The CDR3 DNA reads TGTGCCAGCAGCTTGAGGAGGGACAGCAGCTCACCCCTCCACTTT. Translating it yields CASSLRRDSSSPLHF.

The chain combines TRBV6-2 or TRBV6-3 with TRBJ2-3; tentative D call: TRBD2 (6 bases). CDR3 length: 16 amino acids. The V and J ends lost 0 bases and 5 bases respectively, with 15 bases between them. Looked up from germline, CDR1 is MNHEY and CDR2 is SVGEGT. CDR3 amino acids: CASSYSHGGGIDTQYF. The DNA for the CDR3 is TGTGCCAGCAGTTACTCCCATGGGGGAGGCATAGATACGCAGTATTTT.

This rearrangement joins TRBV4-3 to TRBJ2-1; the D gene is possibly TRBD2 (7 bases). Looked up from germline, CDR1 is LGHNA and CDR2 is YSLEER. With 0 bases removed from V and 7 bases from J, the gap between germline ends came to 22 bases. The CDR3 is 18 residues long. CDR3 sequence: CASSQDTQGGGPRNEQFF. The CDR3 region has the DNA TGCGCCAGCAGCCAAGATACCCAGGGAGGGGGTCCTCGGAATGAGCAGTTCTTC.

This clonotype was counted between two and nine times. This chain uses TRBV15 with TRBJ1-5; the D is unclear. Germline CDR1 and CDR2: LNHNV and YYDKDF (reference sequence). The CDR3 has 12 amino acids. V was trimmed by 1 base and J by 8 bases, leaving 6 bases between them. The CDR3 nucleotides are TGTGCCACCAGCAGAGTCGGGGAGCCCCAGCATTTT. It codes for CATSRVGEPQHF.

The CDR3 reads CASIARGELFF. DNA for the CDR3: TGTGCCAGCATCGCTCGGGGGGAGCTGTTTTTT. The genes are TRBV25-1 and TRBJ2-2; D is uncertain. The CDR3 has 11 residues. Germline V lookup: CDR1 MGHDK, CDR2 SYGVNS. V was trimmed by 7 bases and J by 8 bases, leaving 8 bases between them.

This clonotype was observed a few times. The gene calls are TRBV6-1 and TRBJ2-1, with D uncertain. This CDR3 comprises 10 residues. V lost 8 bases and J 8 bases, leaving 7 bases between the germline ends. CDR1 is MNHNS and CDR2 is SASEGT in the germline V gene. DNA for the CDR3: TGTGCCAGCTCCTTCTATGAGCAGTTCTTC. Translated: CASSFYEQFF.

This chain connects TRBV4-1 to TRBJ1-1; TRBD1 might be the D (5 bases). Germline CDR1 and CDR2: MGHRA and YSYEKL. There are 17 residues in the CDR3. V dropped 3 bases and J dropped 1 base, with 18 bases sitting between them. The DNA for the CDR3 is TGCGCCAGCAGCCAGATTCAGACCCCAACAGGGAACACTGAAGCTTTCTTT. The encoded protein is CASSQIQTPTGNTEAFF.

Ten or more counts support this clonotype. At one of its ends the junction is not consistent with the germline gene, which may arise from a read error. The chain carries TRBV2 and TRBJ1-2; 7 bases align to TRBD1. CDR1 and CDR2 from the germline V gene are SNHLY and FYNNEI. CDR3 size: 13 residues. The CDR3 here is CASSVGQDYGYTF. The CDR3 coding sequence is TGCGCCAGCAGCGTAGGACAGGACTATGGCTACACCTTC.

The chain uses TRBV7-9 and TRBJ2-1, with a possible D match to TRBD2 (5 bases). CDR3 length: 15 residues. The germline V and J ends were trimmed by 5 bases and 0 bases, with 11 bases remaining between them. CDR1 is SEHNR and CDR2 is FQNEAQ in the germline V gene (reference sequence). This CDR3 is CASSPRGSSYNEQFF. The CDR3 DNA is TGTGCCAGCAGCCCCCGGGGAAGCTCCTACAATGAGCAGTTCTTC.

This clonotype was detected a few times. The chain uses TRBV12-3 or TRBV12-4 and TRBJ2-6, with D possibly TRBD2 on 6 matching bases. The V end lost 5 bases, the J end lost 0 bases, and 20 bases lay between the germline ends. The CDR3 extends over 19 amino acids. In nucleotides, the CDR3 is TGTGCCAGCAGTAGGGTTTTAGGAGGGAAAAGCTCTGGGGCCAACGTCCTGACTTTC. Translating gives CASSRVLGGKSSGANVLTF.

The chain couples TRBV4-2 to TRBJ2-3, with TRBD2 matching over 14 bases. The CDR3 loop spans 18 amino acids. V lost 1 base, J lost 5 bases, and 8 bases stayed unmatched. Looked up from germline, CDR1 is LGHNA and CDR2 is YNFKEQ. CDR3 bases: TGTGCCAGCAGCCAAGGACTAGCGGGGGGGCCAGGAGGAGATACGCAGTATTTT. This gives the protein CASSQGLAGGPGGDTQYF.